This TCR beta chain was captured by sequencing in a study of early stage breast cancer tumors. Across the whole study: ER+/PR+/HER2- status applied to about 80% of the 16 invasive breast tumors.

CDR3 length: 15 amino acids. V was pared by 7 bases and J by 6 bases, with 7 bases of the junction left unmatched. Germline CDR1 reads SEHNR; CDR2 reads FQNEAQ (reference sequence). Method: immunoSEQ multiplex PCR; TCRdb's copy keeps in-frame clones and lacks some. The table lists about 19,000 clones, 80% to 90% of them singletons. The receptor was isolated from a person in their 70s with breast cancer. The rearrangement links TRBV7-9 to TRBJ1-6, with 9 bases that match TRBD1. Sequenced material: blood. In DNA form, the CDR3 reads TGTGCCAGCACCCCGGGACAGGGAAGTAATTCACCCCTCCACTTT. This translates into CASTPGQGSNSPLHF.